This T cell receptor beta chain was observed in a study of T cells expressing NK-cell markers. About the research overall: All TCR beta repertoires analysed originated from sorted CD3+CD56+NKG2C+, CD3+CD56+NKG2C- and CD3+CD56-NKG2C+ T cells.

In generating TCR beta cDNA, 5'RACE template switching with UMIs was used. Following a re-call of the 5' RACE reads, TCRdb has one entry per CDR3 protein and lacks DNA. The table for this sample gives 500,000 to 700,000 distinct CDR3 sequences. The CDR3 covers 11 residues. From germline, CDR1 is MNHEY and CDR2 SMNVEV (reference sequence). The rearrangement joins TRBV27 to TRBJ1-1. The sample taken for sequencing was blood T cells: a sorted CD56 or NKG2C T cell subset, CD4+ or CD8+ T cells, or bulk PBMC T cells (not recorded which). This clonotype originated in a man aged 18 to 30 in good health. This CDR3 reads CASSFGTRAFF.